This TCR beta chain was found in a study of a mutant IDH1 vaccine in newly diagnosed glioma. The wider study: Earlier treatment was radiotherapy, temozolomide, or both, with most getting both.

Some clones are missing from TCRdb's copy, which holds only in-frame ones; the method was immunoSEQ multiplex PCR. The repertoire holds fewer than 150,000 clones, with around 90% as singletons. On this clone: Its target is not known.

Findings and limits, study-wide: The authors found pseudoprogression apparently unrelated to changes in top peripheral T cell clonotypes.

Specified time point: week 11, during vaccination. With topical imiquimod, each dose of the vaccine consisted of 300 ug of mutant IDH1 20-mer peptide. Between the trimmed V and J ends, which lost 1 base and 5 bases, there was a span of 9 bases. The CDR3 sequence is 13 residues long. Germline V CDR1 and CDR2: MGHRA, YSYEKL. This rearrangement joins TRBV4-1 to TRBJ2-7, with D possibly matching TRBD1 (5 bases). Sequenced material: PBMCs, taken from a glioma patient whose treatment included an IDH1 peptide vaccine. The clonotype was recovered from a woman in her fifties or sixties with glioma. CDR3 loop: CASSQGQPNEQYF. The CDR3 coding sequence is TGCGCCAGCAGCCAAGGACAGCCGAACGAGCAGTACTTC.